One and the same sample provided the 10 T cell receptor beta chains below, sequenced in a study of shared clonotypes between healthy human individuals. Repertoires were generated with immunoSEQ multiplex PCR, while TCRdb's copy carries only in-frame clones and drops some. The sample includes some 2,400,000 clones, nearly 97% of them seen just once. Sequenced input: naive CD4+ T cells sorted from blood. The subset denotes: CD45RA+ positively selected. The receptors come from a man aged 18 to 30 in good health.

For this clone: This CDR3 is also generated by other DNA sequences in the sample. The chain couples TRBV5-6 to TRBJ2-7; TRBD1 agrees at 8 bases. The CDR3 has 14 residues. V shed 0 bases and J 4 bases; nucleotides not matched to a gene: 3. The germline gives CDR1 SGHDT, CDR2 YYEEEE. CDR3 region: CASSLAGGPYEQYF. CDR3 sequence (DNA): TGTGCCAGCAGCTTGGCAGGGGGCCCTTACGAGCAGTACTTC.

Points on this clone: This same CDR3 is encoded by further DNA sequences in the sample. The rearrangement uses TRBV30 and TRBJ1-5; no clear D gene. The germline V gene encodes CDR1 GTSNPN and CDR2 SVGIG (reference sequence). V dropped 1 base and J dropped 2 bases, with 6 bases sitting between them. CDR3 length: 13 residues. CDR3: CAWSGSGNQPQHF. CDR3 sequence (DNA): TGTGCCTGGAGTGGAAGCGGCAATCAGCCCCAGCATTTT.

This clone was found once. The V gene is TRBV19, the J gene TRBJ1-1; TRBD1 matches at 8 bases. The CDR3 has 13 residues. Germline V gene lookup returns CDR1 LNHDA and CDR2 SQIVND (reference sequence). V was clipped by 5 bases and J by 6 bases; unmatched bases: 5. CDR3 protein: CASSRQGWAEAFF. Written as DNA, the CDR3 is TGTGCCAGTAGTCGACAGGGGTGGGCTGAAGCTTTCTTT.

This clone was found once. The chain employs TRBV6-1 and TRBJ2-5; D possibly corresponds to TRBD1 (6 bases). The length of the CDR3 is 14 residues. V was trimmed by 0 bases and J by 7 bases, leaving 12 bases between them. Per germline, CDR1 MNHNS and CDR2 SASEGT. DNA of the CDR3: TGTGCCAGCAGTGAAGCGAAGGGACATCCGACCCAGTACTTC. As protein: CASSEAKGHPTQYF.

V gene TRBV7-9 combines with J gene TRBJ1-6, with D uncertain. V lost 5 bases and J 6 bases, leaving 5 bases between the germline ends. This CDR3 is 12 amino acids long. Germline CDR1 SEHNR, CDR2 FQNEAQ (reference sequence). The CDR3 DNA reads as TGTGCCAGCAGCCTAACTAATTCACCCCTCCACTTT. It translates to CASSLTNSPLHF.

This rearrangement joins TRBV7-9 to TRBJ1-4; D may be TRBD1 (6 bases). V lost 3 bases to trimming and J lost 4 bases, with 12 bases between them. This CDR3 comprises 15 residues. Germline V lookup: CDR1 SEHNR, CDR2 FQNEAQ (reference sequence). CDR3 in DNA: TGTGCCAGCAGCTTTACAGGGTATAGTAATGAAAAACTGTTTTTT. Its translation: CASSFTGYSNEKLFF.

The rearrangement joins TRBV13 to TRBJ2-4; possibly TRBD1 for D (7 bases). Germline loops: CDR1 PRHDT, CDR2 FYEKMQ (reference sequence). The CDR3 is 15 amino acids. Trimming took 5 bases from V and 0 from J, leaving 11 bases between them. The CDR3 DNA reads TGTGCCAGCAGCCACCAGGGGGGAGCCAAAAACATTCAGTACTTC. Amino acid sequence: CASSHQGGAKNIQYF.

The rearrangement links TRBV30 to TRBJ2-2; D gene ambiguous. The V gene lost 5 bases and the J gene lost 8 bases, with 9 bases spanning the gap. The length of the CDR3 is 11 residues. Germline CDR1 GTSNPN, CDR2 SVGIG (reference sequence). CDR3 sequence (DNA): TGTGCCTGGGGCAGAAATGGGGAGCTGTTTTTT. It specifies CAWGRNGELFF.

CDR3: CASSGERGPISETQYF. The CDR3 region has the DNA TGTGCCAGCAGCGGTGAGAGGGGGCCTATTTCGGAGACCCAGTACTTC. The chain is built from TRBV5-6 and TRBJ2-5, with 7 bases identical to TRBD1. In germline, CDR1 is SGHDT, CDR2 YYEEEE. The J segment lost 5 bases and the V segment lost 4 bases, leaving 14 bases of the junction unmatched. The CDR3 length is 16 residues.

The V and J genes are TRBV25-1 and TRBJ2-5; D may be TRBD1 or TRBD2 (5 bases each). This CDR3 spans 14 amino acids. The V gene lost 6 bases and the J gene lost 4 bases, with 15 bases spanning the gap. CDR1 is MGHDK and CDR2 is SYGVNS in the germline V gene. CDR3 bases: TGTGCCAGCAGGAAGTCCGGGGCCGGAGAGACCCAGTACTTC. Its protein is CASRKSGAGETQYF.